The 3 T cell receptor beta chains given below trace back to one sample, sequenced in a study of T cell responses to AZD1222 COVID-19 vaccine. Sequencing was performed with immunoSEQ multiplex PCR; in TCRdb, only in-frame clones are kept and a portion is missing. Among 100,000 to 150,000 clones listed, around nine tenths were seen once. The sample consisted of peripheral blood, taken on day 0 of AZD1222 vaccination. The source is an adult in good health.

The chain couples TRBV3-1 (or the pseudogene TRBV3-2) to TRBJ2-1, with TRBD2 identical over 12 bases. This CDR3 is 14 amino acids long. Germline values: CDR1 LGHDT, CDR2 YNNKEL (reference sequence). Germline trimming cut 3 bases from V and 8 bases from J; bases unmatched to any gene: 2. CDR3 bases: TGTGCCAGCAGCCATGGGACTAGCGGGCATGAGCAGTTCTTC. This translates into CASSHGTSGHEQFF.

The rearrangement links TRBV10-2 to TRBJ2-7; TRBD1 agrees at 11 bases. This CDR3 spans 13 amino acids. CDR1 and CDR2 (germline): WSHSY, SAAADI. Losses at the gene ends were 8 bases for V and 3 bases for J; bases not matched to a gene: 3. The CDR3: CASLDRGHYEQYF. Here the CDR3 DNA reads TGCGCCAGCCTGGACAGGGGGCACTACGAGCAGTACTTC.

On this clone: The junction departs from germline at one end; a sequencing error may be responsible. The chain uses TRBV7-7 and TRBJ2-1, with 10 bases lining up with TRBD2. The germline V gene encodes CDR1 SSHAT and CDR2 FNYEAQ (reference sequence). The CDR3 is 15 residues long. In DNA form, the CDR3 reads TGTGCTAGCAGCCCCGGGACTAGCGTTAACAATGAGCAGTTCTTC. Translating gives CASSPGTSVNNEQFF.